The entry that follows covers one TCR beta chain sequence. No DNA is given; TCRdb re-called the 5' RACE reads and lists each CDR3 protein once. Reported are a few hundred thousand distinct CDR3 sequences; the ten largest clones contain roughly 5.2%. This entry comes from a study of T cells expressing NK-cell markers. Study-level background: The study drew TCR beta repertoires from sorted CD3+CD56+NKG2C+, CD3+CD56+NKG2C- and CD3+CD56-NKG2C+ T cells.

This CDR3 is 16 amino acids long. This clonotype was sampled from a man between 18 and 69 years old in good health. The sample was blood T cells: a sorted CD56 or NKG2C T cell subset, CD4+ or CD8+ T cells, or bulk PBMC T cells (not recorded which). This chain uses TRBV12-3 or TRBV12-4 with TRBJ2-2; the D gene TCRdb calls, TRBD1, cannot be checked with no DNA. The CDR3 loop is CASSLRGGDYTGELFF.